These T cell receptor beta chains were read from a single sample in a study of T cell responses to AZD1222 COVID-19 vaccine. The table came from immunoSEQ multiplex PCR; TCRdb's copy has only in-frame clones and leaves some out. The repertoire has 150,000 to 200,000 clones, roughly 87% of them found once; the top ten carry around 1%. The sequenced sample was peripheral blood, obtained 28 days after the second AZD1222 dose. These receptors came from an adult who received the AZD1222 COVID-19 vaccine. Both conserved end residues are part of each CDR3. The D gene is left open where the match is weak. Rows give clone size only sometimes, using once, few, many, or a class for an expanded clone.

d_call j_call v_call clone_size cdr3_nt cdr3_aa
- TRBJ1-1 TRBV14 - TGTGCCAGCAGCCAAGCGAGTAGCAGGGTGAACACTGAAGCTTTCTTT CASSQASSRVNTEAFF
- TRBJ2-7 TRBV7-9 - TGTGCCAGCAACGCGGTGAACTACGAGCAGTACTTC CASNAVNYEQYF
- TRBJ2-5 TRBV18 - TGTGCCAGCTCACCATATATAGAGACCCAGTACTTC CASSPYIETQYF
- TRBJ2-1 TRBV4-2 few TGTGCCAGCAGCCAAGTCCTGCGTGGGGCTTCATACAATGAGCAGTTCTTC CASSQVLRGASYNEQFF
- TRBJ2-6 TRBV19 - TGTGCCAGTAGCCGTCGGGTAGGGGGAGATGGGGCCAACGTCCTGACTTTC CASSRRVGGDGANVLTF
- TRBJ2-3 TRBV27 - TGTGCCAGCAGTCCCAGCCTTTTTGGTACGCAGTATTTT CASSPSLFGTQYF
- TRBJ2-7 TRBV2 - TGTGCCAGCGAGGGTCAACGGGGCGGGGAGCAGTACTTC CASEGQRGGEQYF
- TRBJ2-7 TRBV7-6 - TGTGCCAGCAGCTCCTACCGACAGGTGGGAACCTACGAGCAGTACTTC CASSSYRQVGTYEQYF
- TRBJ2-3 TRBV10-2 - TGCGCCAGCAGTGATGGGGCAGATACGCAGTATTTT CASSDGADTQYF
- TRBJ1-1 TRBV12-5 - TGTGCTAGTGGCTCCCAACTACGGGCCCGGATGGGCACTGAAGCTTTCTTT CASGSQLRARMGTEAFF
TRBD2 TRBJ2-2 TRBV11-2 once TGTGCCAGCAGCCCGAGTCGCGGGGGAGCATTAACCGGGGAGCTGTTTTTT CASSPSRGGALTGELFF
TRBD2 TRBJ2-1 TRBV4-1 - TGCGCCAGCAGCCAGGGGGAGGGGCAGTTCTTC CASSQGEGQFF
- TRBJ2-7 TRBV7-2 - TGTGCCAGCAGCTTCCACACCTACAGGGAACGGGCAGACTACGAGCAGTACTTC CASSFHTYRERADYEQYF
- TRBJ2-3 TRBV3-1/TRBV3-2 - TGTGCCAGCAGCCAAGGGCCGGGCACAGATACGCAGTATTTT CASSQGPGTDTQYF
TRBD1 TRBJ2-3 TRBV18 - TGTGCCAGCTCAGAAAGCACAGGGGCTTCGGATACGCAGTATTTT CASSESTGASDTQYF
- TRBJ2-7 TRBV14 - TGTGCCAGCAGCCCACTGGGGGACTACGAGCAGTACTTC CASSPLGDYEQYF
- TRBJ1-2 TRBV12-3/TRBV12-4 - TGTGCCAGCAGTTTACCCGGGGTTGGCTACACCTTC CASSLPGVGYTF
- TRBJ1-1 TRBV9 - TGTGCCAGCAGCGCCGTTGATGGGAACACTGAAGCTTTCTTT CASSAVDGNTEAFF
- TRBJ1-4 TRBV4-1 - TGCGCCAGCGGGCCCGGGGTCGTAAATGAAAAACTGTTTTTT CASGPGVVNEKLFF
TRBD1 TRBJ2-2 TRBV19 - TGTGCCAGTAGTAGGACAGGGGGATACACCGGGGAGCTGTTTTTT CASSRTGGYTGELFF
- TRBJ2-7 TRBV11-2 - TGTGCCAGCAGCACCTCGGGTGGGGCTTCCTACGAGCAGTACTTC CASSTSGGASYEQYF
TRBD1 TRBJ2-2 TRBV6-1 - TGTGCCAGCAGTGACCAACCGGGACAGGGCACCACCGGGGAGCTGTTTTTT CASSDQPGQGTTGELFF
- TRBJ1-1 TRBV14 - TGTGCCAGCAGTTTAGTGGATCCGAACACTGAAGCTTTCTTT CASSLVDPNTEAFF
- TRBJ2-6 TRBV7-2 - TGTGCCAGCAGCATTCTGCGTGGGGGGTGGAGTGGGGCCAACGTCCTGACTTTC CASSILRGGWSGANVLTF
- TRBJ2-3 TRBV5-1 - TGCGCCAGCAGCTTGGGCGGCAGGGGCGCGGGAGATACGCAGTATTTT CASSLGGRGAGDTQYF
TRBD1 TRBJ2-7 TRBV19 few TGTGCCAGCAGTACAGGGGGCGGGTACGAGCAGTACTTC CASSTGGGYEQYF
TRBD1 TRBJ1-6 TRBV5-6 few TGTGCCAGCAGCTATCGGCTCGTACAGGGGATAACCTATAATTCACCCCTCCACTTT CASSYRLVQGITYNSPLHF
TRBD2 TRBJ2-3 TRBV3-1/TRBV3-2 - TGTGCCACCCGCGGGGGGCCTTACACAGATACGCAGTATTTT CATRGGPYTDTQYF
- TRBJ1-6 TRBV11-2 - TGTGCCAGCAGCCCAGCGGGGGACACCTATAATTCACCCCTCCACTTT CASSPAGDTYNSPLHF
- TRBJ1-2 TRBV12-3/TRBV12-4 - TGTGCCAGCAGTTTTGGAAATTATGGCTACACCTTC CASSFGNYGYTF
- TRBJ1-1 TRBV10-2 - TGCGCCAGCAGTGAACAGGGTAACACTGAAGCTTTCTTT CASSEQGNTEAFF
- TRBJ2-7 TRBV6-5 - TGTGCCAGCGGCAGCCACGAAGCCTACGAGCAGTACTTC CASGSHEAYEQYF
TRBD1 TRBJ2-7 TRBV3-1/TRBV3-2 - TGTGCCAGCAGCCAAGAGCAAGGACAGGGAACCTACGAGCAGTACTTC CASSQEQGQGTYEQYF
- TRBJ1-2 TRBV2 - TGTGCCGGGGGAGGGGAAAGAGGCTACACCTTC CAGGGERGYTF
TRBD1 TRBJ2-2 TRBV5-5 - TGTGCCAGCAGCTTAGGGACAGCTAATACCGGGGAGCTGTTTTTT CASSLGTANTGELFF
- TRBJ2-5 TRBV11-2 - TGTGCCAGCAGCTTCGGGGAGCGGGAGACCCAGTACTTC CASSFGERETQYF
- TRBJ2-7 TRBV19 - TGTGCCAGTAGTCCAGGGACCTCTTGGACGGCCGAGCAGTACTTC CASSPGTSWTAEQYF
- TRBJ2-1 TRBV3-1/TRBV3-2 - TGTGCCAGCAGCCAACGACTCAATTACAATGAGCAGTTCTTC CASSQRLNYNEQFF
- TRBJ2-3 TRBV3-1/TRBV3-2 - TGTGCCAGCAGTCCAAATAACCGGGGGCCCATCTCGGATACGCAGTATTTT CASSPNNRGPISDTQYF
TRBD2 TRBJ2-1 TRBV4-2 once TGTGCCAGCAGCCAAGCAGCGGGGGAGGACTACAATGAGCAGTTCTTC CASSQAAGEDYNEQFF
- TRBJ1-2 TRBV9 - TGTGCCAGCAGCGCCCAGGGGAACTATGGCTACACCTTC CASSAQGNYGYTF
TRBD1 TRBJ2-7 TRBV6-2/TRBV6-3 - TGTGCCAGCAGTCACAGGACAGGGGCCTACGAGCAGTACTTC CASSHRTGAYEQYF
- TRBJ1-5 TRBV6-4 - TGTGCCAGCAGTGACGAGTTAGGTTCCCAGCCCCAGCATTTT CASSDELGSQPQHF
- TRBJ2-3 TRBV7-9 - TGTGCCAGCAGCTTAGCGTTGCGGGGGCCGCCAGATACGCAGTATTTT CASSLALRGPPDTQYF
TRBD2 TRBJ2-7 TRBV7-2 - TGTGCCAGCAGCGGCAGAGGGACTAGCGGGGGCAATTTTTTCTACGAGCAGTACTTC CASSGRGTSGGNFFYEQYF
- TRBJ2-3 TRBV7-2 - TGTGCCAGCAGCATAGCCCACACAGATACGCAGTATTTT CASSIAHTDTQYF
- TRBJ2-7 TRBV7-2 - TGTGCCAGCAGCTTAAGTACGAGGGCCTACGAGCAGTACTTC CASSLSTRAYEQYF
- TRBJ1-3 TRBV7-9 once TGTGCCAGCAGCTTATGGCCAGGGACTTCTGGAAACACCATATATTTT CASSLWPGTSGNTIYF
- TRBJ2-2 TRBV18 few TGTGCCAGCTCACCGACCGGGACAATAACCGGGGAGCTGTTTTTT CASSPTGTITGELFF
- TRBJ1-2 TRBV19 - TGTGCCAGTAGTACCCCCGGTGGCTACACCTTC CASSTPGGYTF
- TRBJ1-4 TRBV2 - TGTGCCAGCAGTGAGCTGCCGAATGGACTGTTTTTT CASSELPNGLFF
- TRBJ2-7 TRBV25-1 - TGTGCCAGCAGCGTTCTACAGGGAGACGAGCAGTACTTC CASSVLQGDEQYF
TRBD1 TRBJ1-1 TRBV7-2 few TGTGCCAGCAGCCCCCGGACAGGGAGTGCCACTGAAGCTTTCTTT CASSPRTGSATEAFF
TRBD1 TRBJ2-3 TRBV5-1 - TGCGCCAGCAGCCGGGGGACAGGAGCATCCACAGATACGCAGTATTTT CASSRGTGASTDTQYF
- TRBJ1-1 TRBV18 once TGTGCCAGCTCAATACAGGTTAACACTGAAGCTTTCTTT CASSIQVNTEAFF
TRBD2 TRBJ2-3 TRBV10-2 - TGCGCCAGCGGGACTAGCGGGGGGTATAGCACAGATACGCAGTATTTT CASGTSGGYSTDTQYF
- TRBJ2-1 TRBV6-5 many TGTGCCAGCAGATTACAAGACGCTACCGGCAATGAGCAGTTCTTC CASRLQDATGNEQFF
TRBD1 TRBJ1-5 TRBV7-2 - TGTGCCAGCAGCTCGGACAGGGAATACCAGCCCCAGCATTTT CASSSDREYQPQHF
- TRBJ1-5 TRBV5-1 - TGCGCCAGCAGCTTACGTGGAGATGATCAGCCCCAGCATTTT CASSLRGDDQPQHF
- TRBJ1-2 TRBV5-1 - TGCGCCAGCAGCATGGACACTGACTATGGCTACACCTTC CASSMDTDYGYTF